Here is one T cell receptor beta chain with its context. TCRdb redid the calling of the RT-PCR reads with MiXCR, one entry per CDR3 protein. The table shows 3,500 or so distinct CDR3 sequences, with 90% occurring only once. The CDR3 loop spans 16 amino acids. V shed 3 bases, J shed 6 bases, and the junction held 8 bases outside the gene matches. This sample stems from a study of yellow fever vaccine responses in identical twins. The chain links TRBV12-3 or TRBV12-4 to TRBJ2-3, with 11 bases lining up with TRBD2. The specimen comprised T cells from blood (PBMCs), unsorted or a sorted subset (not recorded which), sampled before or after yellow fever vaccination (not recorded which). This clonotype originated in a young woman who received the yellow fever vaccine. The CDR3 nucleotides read TGTGCCAGCAGTTTTAGAGTTAGGACTAGCGGGGATACGCAGTATTTT. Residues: CASSFRVRTSGDTQYF.